The TCR beta chain described here comes from a study of regulatory T cells in long-lasting Graves disease. Study-level results: TRBV28, TRBJ1-2 and TRBJ2-5 were segments that persistent disease favored. TCR diversity in persistent Graves' patients was below that of newly diagnosed ones. Persistent patients shared more public clonotypes (around 3,000) than new patients (approximately 1,000).

With 5 bases clipped from V and 4 bases from J, the junction kept 7 bases outside the gene matches. The CDR3 contains 15 residues. Germline CDR1 reads MDHEN; CDR2 reads SYDVKM. In regard to this clonotype: Its antigen is unidentified.

The time point denotes: persistent/refractory GD, antithyroid drugs over 5 years with positive TRAb. After RNA was extracted from PBMCs, the TCR library was made from it. The TCR beta library used iRepertoire HTBI primers with Arm-PCR amplification of CDR3. Each CDR3 protein is one row after TCRdb ran MiXCR on the multiplex PCR reads. Among 400,000 or so distinct CDR3 sequences listed, about a quarter were seen once. The TCR sequence derives from a female donor with Graves disease. The sample in question was peripheral blood mononuclear cells (PBMCs), obtained when the disease was refractory, from a patient treated with antithyroid drugs. V is TRBV28 and J is TRBJ1-4, with 7 bases that match TRBD1. CDR3 in DNA: TGTGCCAGCAGTAAATCCGGGACAGATAATGAAAAACTGTTTTTT. Amino acid sequence: CASSKSGTDNEKLFF.